This TCR beta chain comes out of a study of prognosis after radiotherapy for stage I lung cancer. In the study overall: Stage I non-small cell lung cancer patients were enrolled between April 2018 and January 2019.

Germline V gives CDR1 DFQATT, CDR2 SNEGSKA (reference sequence). The J segment lost 0 bases and the V segment lost 7 bases, leaving 5 bases of the junction unmatched. The CDR3 loop spans 14 amino acids. At least ten counts were recorded for this clonotype. TCR beta CDR3 amplification from genomic DNA was performed by two-round multiplex PCR. Primers were specific to each TRBV and TRBJ gene in first-round PCR. Second-round PCR used universal primers. Via MiXCR, TCRdb re-called the multiplex PCR reads, giving one row per CDR3 protein. The repertoire consists of 20,000 or so distinct CDR3 sequences, with about 27% occurring once and the leading ten covering approximately 22%.

The chain is built from TRBV20-1 and TRBJ1-4; 7 positions match TRBD1. The sequence derives from a donor over 45 with non-small cell lung cancer. The sample here was PBMCs, taken before or after stereotactic body radiation therapy (not recorded which). CDR3 protein: CSVRGRATNEKLFF. CDR3 DNA: TGCAGTGTTAGGGGGCGTGCAACTAATGAAAAACTGTTTTTT.